The T cell receptor (beta chain) under discussion was sequenced for a study of CD8 T cells in ankylosing spondylitis. Quantitative barcoded 5'-RACE was used to prepare TCR beta libraries. From the 5' RACE reads, TCRdb called clonotypes with MiXCR, one entry per CDR3 protein. The top ten hold roughly 10% of the sample, which has thousands of distinct CDR3 sequences, 3.9% seen once. Study findings and constraints: Disease-linked clones were reportedly significantly enriched in matched ankylosing spondylitis synovial fluid. Within ankylosing spondylitis blood, a TCR beta motif made up of several highly homologous variants appeared to be characteristic. Reactive arthritis synovial fluid and blood were previously reported to contain some motif variants.

There are many counts of this clonotype. What it binds is not known. This CDR3 spans 13 amino acids. Trimming took 4 bases from V and 0 from J, leaving 8 bases between them. The V gene's germline CDR1 is SGDLS and CDR2 YYNGEE. Sequenced input: blood, either unsorted or a sorted T cell fraction (not recorded which). This clonotype was obtained from a female donor with ankylosing spondylitis or in good health (not recorded which). J is TRBJ2-7 and V is TRBV9; D is unclear. CDR3 bases: TGTGCCAGCAGCAGACCCTACTCCTACGAGCAGTACTTC. It specifies CASSRPYSYEQYF.